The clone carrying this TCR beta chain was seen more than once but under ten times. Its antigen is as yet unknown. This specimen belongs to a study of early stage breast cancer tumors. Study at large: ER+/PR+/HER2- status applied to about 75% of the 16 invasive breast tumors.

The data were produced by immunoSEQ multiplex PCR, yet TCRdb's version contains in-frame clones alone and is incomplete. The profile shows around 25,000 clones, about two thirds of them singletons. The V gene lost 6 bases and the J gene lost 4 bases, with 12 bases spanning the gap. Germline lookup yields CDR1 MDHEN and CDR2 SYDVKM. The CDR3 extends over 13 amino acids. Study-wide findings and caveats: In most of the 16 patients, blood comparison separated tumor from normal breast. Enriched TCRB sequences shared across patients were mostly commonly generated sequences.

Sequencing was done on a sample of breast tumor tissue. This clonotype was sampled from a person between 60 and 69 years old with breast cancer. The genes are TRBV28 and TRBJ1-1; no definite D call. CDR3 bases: TGTGCCAGCAGGGTATTAGTGAGCACTGAAGCTTTCTTT. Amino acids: CASRVLVSTEAFF.